The 16 T cell receptor beta chains reported below all come from one sample, sequenced in a study of vaccination effects on CD4 cells after COVID-19. Sequencing was preceded by expansion of antigen-specific CD4+ T cells with viral peptide pools in the ViraFEST assay. CD4+ T cells were isolated after around 10 days of culture. Convalescent patients had PCR-confirmed SARS-CoV-2 infection between March and December 2020. Their antigens remain unidentified. The protocol was immunoSEQ multiplex PCR, while the TCRdb copy is restricted to in-frame clones and leaves out a portion. The repertoire holds fewer than 35,000 clones, with 70% to 85% as singletons. This specimen was CD4+ T cells from PBMCs cultured with a peptide pool, taken before COVID-19 vaccination. The receptor set was obtained from a human donor who had a prior SARS-CoV-2 infection.

The CDR3 region has the DNA TGTGCCTGGAGTGTACTCTCACCCTCCTACAATGAGCAGTTCTTC. Translated, it gives CAWSVLSPSYNEQFF. The chain carries TRBV30 and TRBJ2-1; D gene unclear. The CDR3 contains 15 residues. V shed 0 bases and J shed 0 bases, with 9 bases lying between them. Per the germline V gene, CDR1 is GTSNPN and CDR2 is SVGIG (reference sequence).

The CDR3 region is CATSRVQTNTEAFF. In nucleotides, the CDR3 is TGTGCCACCAGCAGAGTCCAAACGAACACTGAAGCTTTCTTT. The J gene is TRBJ1-1, the V gene TRBV15, with unresolved D. CDR3 length: 14 residues. The V and J ends lost 1 base and 1 base respectively, with 7 bases between them. Germline CDR1 and CDR2: LNHNV and YYDKDF (reference sequence).

This clone was counted a few times. The V and J genes are TRBV4-3 and TRBJ2-1; 8 bases map to TRBD1. The ends lost 0 bases at V and 1 base at J; junction bases unmatched: 2. Germline lookup yields CDR1 LGHNA and CDR2 YSLEER. This CDR3 has 16 residues. In nucleotides, the CDR3 is TGCGCCAGCAGCCAAGAAACAGGGGGGTCCTACAATGAGCAGTTCTTC. Translation: CASSQETGGSYNEQFF.

V and J are TRBV6-4 and TRBJ2-3; D assignment may be TRBD1 or TRBD2 (5 bases each). The CDR3 covers 14 residues. V dropped 6 bases and J dropped 4 bases, with 14 bases sitting between them. CDR1 is MRHNA, CDR2 SNTAGT, per germline. Here the CDR3 reads CASSRDPHADTQYF. The CDR3 region has the DNA TGTGCCAGCAGCCGGGACCCACACGCAGATACGCAGTATTTT.

The V call is TRBV5-1, the J call TRBJ2-1; D unclear. Trimming shortened V by 5 bases and J by 6 bases, and 15 bases separated the two germline ends. The CDR3 extends over 14 amino acids. Germline assignment: CDR1 SGHRS and CDR2 YFSETQ. This chain's CDR3 is CASSPTGYGNEQFF. In DNA form, the CDR3 reads TGCGCCAGCAGTCCCACTGGTTATGGCAATGAGCAGTTCTTC.

The chain carries TRBV28 and TRBJ2-3, with TRBD1 identical over 9 bases. V dropped 5 bases and J dropped 1; count of bases not matched to a gene: 4. CDR1 and CDR2 from the germline V gene are MDHEN and SYDVKM. This CDR3 has 15 amino acids. The DNA of the CDR3 is TGTGCCAGCAGTCCTTGGACAGGGGGCACAGATACGCAGTATTTT. This gives the protein CASSPWTGGTDTQYF.

The rearrangement joins TRBV18 to TRBJ1-1; D gene uncertain. The CDR3 runs to 13 residues. The germline V gene has CDR1 KGHSH and CDR2 LQKENI. The germline V and J ends were trimmed by 6 bases and 1 base, with 9 bases remaining between them. CDR3 in DNA: TGTGCCAGCTCTACAACGGGGAACACTGAAGCTTTCTTT. Translating gives CASSTTGNTEAFF. The full variable domain, completed using reference TRBV18 and TRBJ1-1, is NAGVMQNPRHLVRRRGQEARLRCSPMKGHSHVYWYRQLPEEGLKFMVYLQKENIIDESGMPKERFSAEFPKEGPSILRIQQVVRGDSAAYFCASSTTGNTEAFFGQGTRLTVV.

This chain joins TRBV5-4 and TRBJ2-2; 12 positions agree with TRBD2. Trimming at V came to 4 bases and at J to 6 bases, leaving 7 bases not matched to a gene. The CDR3 contains 16 residues. The germline CDR1 and CDR2 sequences are SGHNT and YYREEE (reference sequence). Here the CDR3 reads CASSENRLAGAGELFF. In nucleotides, the CDR3 is TGTGCCAGCAGCGAAAACCGACTAGCGGGAGCCGGGGAGCTGTTTTTT. Supplemented by reference TRBV5-4 and TRBJ2-2, the full variable domain reads ETGVTQSPTHLIKTRGQQVTLRCSSQSGHNTVSWYQQALGQGPQFIFQYYREEENGRGNFPPRFSGLQFPNYSSELNVNALELDDSALYLCASSENRLAGAGELFFGEGSRLTVL.

V usage is TRBV9 and J usage is TRBJ2-7; no definite D call. The germline CDR1 and CDR2 sequences are SGDLS and YYNGEE. The V gene lost 0 bases and the J gene lost 3 bases, with 10 bases spanning the gap. The CDR3 consists of 14 residues. The CDR3: CASSVEPANYEQYF. DNA for the CDR3: TGTGCCAGCAGCGTAGAGCCAGCGAACTACGAGCAGTACTTC. The variable domain in full, completed from reference TRBV9 and TRBJ2-7, reads DSGVTQTPKHLITATGQRVTLRCSPRSGDLSVYWYQQSLDQGLQFLIQYYNGEERAKGNILERFSAQQFPDLHSELNLSSLELGDSALYFCASSVEPANYEQYFGPGTRLTVT.

The chain links TRBV10-3 to TRBJ1-3, with 10 bases matching TRBD1. This CDR3 comprises 15 residues. V gave up 5 bases and J gave up 7 bases; unmatched junction bases: 8. Germline assignment: CDR1 ENHRY and CDR2 SYGVKD. The DNA of the CDR3 is TGTGCCATCAGTCCTCGGGACAGGGGAGGGAACACCATATATTTT. This encodes CAISPRDRGGNTIYF.

The V call is TRBV7-6, the J call TRBJ2-4; 8 bases agree with TRBD1. The CDR3 covers 17 residues. The germline gives CDR1 SGHVS, CDR2 FNYEAQ. After removal of 1 base from V and 0 bases from J, the junction contained 5 bases not matched to a gene. The CDR3 coding sequence is TGTGCCAGCAGCTTAGGTGGGACAGGCGAAGCCAAAAACATTCAGTACTTC. Its protein product is CASSLGGTGEAKNIQYF.

Here the CDR3 DNA reads TGTGCCAGCAGAAGCGGGTTTAGAGGGGAAGAGACCCAGTACTTC. Translated: CASRSGFRGEETQYF. The chain recombines TRBV5-4 with TRBJ2-5; possibly TRBD2 for D (6 bases). In germline, CDR1 is SGHNT, CDR2 YYREEE (reference sequence). The CDR3 spans 15 residues. Between the trimmed V and J ends, which lost 5 bases and 3 bases, there was a span of 17 bases.

The rearrangement uses TRBV18 and TRBJ2-5, with a weak D call TRBD2 (5 bases). Germline values: CDR1 KGHSH, CDR2 LQKENI. This CDR3 comprises 15 residues. V was pared by 3 bases and J by 2 bases, with 13 bases between. In DNA, the CDR3 is TGTGCCAGCTCACCGGAGCAGGACTGGCAAGAGACCCAGTACTTC. This sequence encodes CASSPEQDWQETQYF.

The chain links TRBV18 to TRBJ1-5, with D tentatively TRBD1 (6 bases). V lost 5 bases and J 0 bases, leaving 14 bases between the germline ends. In germline, CDR1 is KGHSH, CDR2 LQKENI. The length of the CDR3 is 16 residues. The CDR3 DNA reads as TGTGCCAGCTCATCAAACCAGGGGTATAGCAATCAGCCCCAGCATTTT. Its translation: CASSSNQGYSNQPQHF.

This clone was observed a single time. V usage is TRBV7-2 and J usage is TRBJ2-7; D might be TRBD1 (6 bases). Trimming cost V 4 bases and J 5 bases, with 12 bases left between them. CDR1 is SGHTA and CDR2 is FQGNSA in the germline V gene. The CDR3 runs to 13 residues. In DNA form, the CDR3 reads TGTGCCAGCAGCTCTTACAGGGTTAACGAGCAGTACTTC. The encoded protein is CASSSYRVNEQYF.

The genes are TRBV6-2 or TRBV6-3 and TRBJ2-7; tentative D call: TRBD1 (6 bases). V gave up 4 bases and J gave up 0 bases, with 13 bases separating them. This CDR3 region has 15 residues. Germline-derived CDR1 and CDR2 are MNHEY and SVGEGT. CDR3 protein: CASSSPDRYSYEQYF. Here the CDR3 DNA reads TGTGCCAGCAGTTCCCCGGACAGATACTCCTACGAGCAGTACTTC.